The 27 T cell receptor beta chains reported below all come from one sample, sequenced in a study of Graves' ophthalmopathy and Graves' hyperthyroidism (dated by TCRdb to 2016 to 2019). TCRdb lists the instrument as Illumina HiSeq 2000. TCR beta CDR3 regions were amplified from RNA transcripts for repertoire sequencing. A first-round RT-PCR used HTBI primers with the Qiagen OneStep RT-PCR kit, followed by a second-round multiplex PCR, size selection and purification. TCRdb reanalyzed the raw reads on its own, using fastp at Q25 for trimming and MiXCR for clone calling, and kept in-frame beta chains. CDR3 protein sequences are deduplicated, and each keeps its most common genes and DNA. Within this sample are about 620,000 distinct CDR3 sequences, with approximately 22% of them counted one time only. The ten biggest clones cover more than 5.5% of the sample. Sequenced sample: peripheral blood. These receptors were taken from a woman aged 18-29 years with stable Graves' hyperthyroidism. Some clones in this sample may be carry-over from other donors' samples. Donor details come from another sample of the same person, matched by shared clones.

This clonotype was seen ten or more times. The rearrangement links TRBV4-2 to TRBJ1-2; the D is unclear. Germline CDR1 reads LGHNA; CDR2 reads YNFKEQ. V lost 0 bases and J 4 bases, leaving 12 bases between the germline ends. The CDR3 spans 15 residues. For the CDR3, the DNA is TGTGCCAGCAGCCAAGAAGGAGGCACACTCTATGGCTACACCTTC. Translation: CASSQEGGTLYGYTF.

Points on this clonotype: Being one base from a much bigger clone, this may be a read error. The chain recombines TRBV29-1 with TRBJ2-5; D is unresolved. The CDR3 sequence is 14 residues long. The germline V gene has CDR1 SQVTM and CDR2 ANQGSEA. V lost 4 bases and J lost 3, with 15 bases in between. CDR3 bases: TGCAGCGTTGTTTTTGGTGAGGCGGAAGAGACCCAGTACTTC. Translation gives CSVVFGEAEETQYF.

This clonotype was picked up many times. The J gene is TRBJ1-2, the V gene TRBV20-1; D not resolved. Germline V gene data show CDR1 as DFQATT and CDR2 as SNEGSKA (reference sequence). This CDR3 spans 13 amino acids. V lost 5 bases and J lost 8, with 18 bases in between. CDR3 loop: CSAPTLTGYGYTF. In nucleotides, the CDR3 is TGCAGTGCTCCGACCTTGACCGGCTACGGCTACACCTTC.

The chain couples TRBV6-1 to TRBJ1-3, with TRBD1 as a possible D gene (5 bases). The V and J ends lost 1 base and 10 bases respectively, with 8 bases between them. The CDR3 sequence is 12 residues long. Germline CDR1 MNHNS, CDR2 SASEGT. In DNA, the CDR3 is TGTGCCAGCAGTGAAGGGGGGATAACCATATATTTT. Translation: CASSEGGITIYF.

Many counts were recorded for this clonotype. The rearrangement joins TRBV30 to TRBJ1-1; D might be TRBD1 (5 bases). V was clipped by 0 bases and J by 11 bases, with 25 bases between them. The CDR3 loop spans 16 amino acids. CDR1 and CDR2 (germline): GTSNPN, SVGIG (reference sequence). CDR3 protein: CAWSVPFRGQGSQAFF. CDR3 in DNA: TGTGCCTGGAGTGTACCGTTCCGGGGCCAAGGCTCACAGGCTTTCTTT.

V usage is TRBV12-3 or TRBV12-4 and J usage is TRBJ1-6, with 7 nucleotides matching TRBD1. This CDR3 has 18 amino acids. The junction had 13 bases not matched to a gene; V was cut back by 7 bases and J by 1 base. The CDR3: CASTTSRDSRSYNSPLHF. The CDR3 nucleotides read TGTGCCAGCACCACCTCCCGGGACAGCCGTTCCTATAATTCACCCCTCCACTTT.

This clonotype has at least ten counts. The V and J genes are TRBV30 and TRBJ2-5; D gene ambiguous. V was cut by 2 bases and J by 4 bases, with 5 bases left in between. Germline CDR1 reads GTSNPN; CDR2 reads SVGIG (reference sequence). This CDR3 has 11 amino acids. The DNA for the CDR3 is TGTGCCTGGAGTCGGGTAGAGACCCAGTACTTC. Amino acid sequence: CAWSRVETQYF.

This clonotype was counted many times. The chain links TRBV28 to TRBJ1-6; possibly TRBD1 for D (5 bases). The germline CDR1 and CDR2 sequences are MDHEN and SYDVKM. Trimming removed 5 bases from V and 5 bases from J, with 13 bases in between. This CDR3 has 15 amino acids. The CDR3 DNA reads as TGTGCCAGCAGTCCCGAGGAGGGGAATAATTCACCCCTCCACTTT. Its translation: CASSPEEGNNSPLHF.

This chain uses TRBV6-2 or TRBV6-3 with TRBJ2-4; 10 bases agree with TRBD1. The CDR3 length is 18 residues. CDR1 is MNHEY and CDR2 is SVGEGT in the germline V gene. Losses at the gene ends were 6 bases for V and 6 bases for J; bases not matched to a gene: 17. The CDR3 nucleotides read TGTGCCAGCAGCCCCACTCCTACGAGACAGGGGGCTCGAAACATTCAGTACTTC. Encoded protein: CASSPTPTRQGARNIQYF.

This CDR3 reads CASSSPTESSGNTIYF. The CDR3 coding sequence is TGTGCCAGCAGTTCGCCGACAGAAAGCTCTGGAAACACCATATATTTT. The J gene is TRBJ1-3, the V gene TRBV12-3 or TRBV12-4; a weak D match, TRBD1 (5 bases). The CDR3 loop spans 16 amino acids. V lost 4 bases and J 0 bases, leaving 13 bases between the germline ends.

The chain is built from TRBV12-3 or TRBV12-4 and TRBJ2-7, with 7 bases aligning to TRBD1. Trimming cost V 5 bases and J 3 bases; bases outside gene matches: 13. The CDR3 consists of 16 residues. The CDR3 is CASSRGQAFTFYEQYF. The CDR3 DNA reads as TGTGCCAGCAGTCGCGGACAGGCGTTCACGTTCTACGAGCAGTACTTC.

This clonotype was counted a few times. The chain has TRBV10-1 and TRBJ2-3; 9 nucleotides line up with TRBD1. With 5 bases clipped from V and 10 bases from J, the junction kept 10 bases outside the gene matches. This CDR3 has 14 residues. The V gene's germline CDR1 is WNHNN and CDR2 SYGVQD (reference sequence). CDR3 loop: CASSYGTGRTPQYF. CDR3 coding DNA: TGCGCCAGCAGTTACGGGACAGGGAGGACTCCGCAGTATTTT.

The rearrangement uses TRBV30 and TRBJ2-7; the D is unclear. V lost 2 bases and J 1 base, leaving 6 bases between the germline ends. The CDR3 is 12 residues long. Germline V gene data show CDR1 as GTSNPN and CDR2 as SVGIG (reference sequence). For the CDR3, the DNA is TGTGCCTGGAGTCAGAGGTCCTACGAGCAGTACTTC. Its translation: CAWSQRSYEQYF.

This clonotype has ten or more counts. This chain uses TRBV20-1 with TRBJ2-2; D gene unclear. CDR1 and CDR2 (germline): DFQATT, SNEGSKA (reference sequence). V lost 6 bases to trimming and J lost 3 bases, with 11 bases between them. CDR3 length: 13 residues. CDR3 in amino acids: CSARYRDTGELFF. The CDR3 nucleotides read TGCAGTGCCAGATACAGAGACACCGGGGAGCTGTTTTTT.

A few counts support this clonotype. The chain employs TRBV7-2 and TRBJ2-5; D is ambiguous. Trimming stripped 3 bases from V and 2 bases from J, with 10 bases between. Germline CDR1 is SGHTA and CDR2 is FQGNSA. CDR3 length: 14 amino acids. The CDR3 coding sequence is TGTGCCAGCAGCTTGTCTAGATGGCAAGAGACCCAGTACTTC. Translation: CASSLSRWQETQYF.

This clonotype occurred many times. The chain has TRBV7-9 and TRBJ2-7; D possibly corresponds to TRBD1 (6 bases). This CDR3 has 15 amino acids. Per the germline V gene, CDR1 is SEHNR and CDR2 is FQNEAQ (reference sequence). V gave up 1 base and J gave up 0 bases, with 10 bases separating them. For the CDR3, the DNA is TGTGCCAGCAGCTTAGGGGGGACACGCTCCTACGAGCAGTACTTC. Translated: CASSLGGTRSYEQYF.

The chain employs TRBV12-3 or TRBV12-4 and TRBJ1-5; D is unresolved. Trimming removed 3 bases from V and 2 bases from J, with 11 bases in between. The CDR3 runs 15 residues. The CDR3 sequence: CASSLTSMGNQPQHF. CDR3 in DNA: TGTGCCAGCAGTTTGACTTCGATGGGCAATCAGCCCCAGCATTTT.

This clonotype was picked up many times. This chain links TRBV15 with TRBJ1-6, with D maybe TRBD1 (6 bases). Trimming pared 0 bases from V and 10 bases from J, leaving 13 bases between. CDR1 is LNHNV, CDR2 YYDKDF, per germline (reference sequence). This CDR3 is 15 amino acids long. The CDR3 is CATSRDQGLGSPLHF. DNA of the CDR3: TGTGCCACCAGCAGAGATCAGGGGTTGGGATCACCCCTCCACTTT.

The table lists this clonotype with a few counts. The V and J genes are TRBV9 and TRBJ1-2, with no clear D. Germline V lookup: CDR1 SGDLS, CDR2 YYNGEE. V lost 0 bases and J 0 bases, leaving 6 bases between the germline ends. The CDR3 is 14 amino acids. CDR3 DNA sequence: TGTGCCAGCAGCGTAGAAGCCACTAACTATGGCTACACCTTC. It specifies CASSVEATNYGYTF.

This clonotype was counted a few times. This sequence may be a read error, since a much larger clone differs from it by one base. The V gene is TRBV12-3 or TRBV12-4, the J gene TRBJ2-7, with D possibly matching TRBD1 (6 bases). Trimming cost V 6 bases and J 3 bases, with 12 bases left between them. This CDR3 has 13 residues. The chain's CDR3 is CASSHRDNYEQYF. CDR3 in DNA: TGTGCCAGCAGCCACCGGGACAACTACGAGCAGTACTTC.

This clonotype was seen repeatedly, ten times or more. The V gene is TRBV19, the J gene TRBJ1-2, with D possibly matching TRBD1 (5 bases). The CDR3 loop spans 18 amino acids. Germline values: CDR1 LNHDA, CDR2 SQIVND (reference sequence). Trimming took 5 bases from V and 2 from J, leaving 24 bases between them. The CDR3 bases are TGTGCCAGTAGTTCCCCTACGGGACCCCAAAGGCGGAACTATGGCTACACCTTC. The encoded protein is CASSSPTGPQRRNYGYTF.

This clonotype occurred many times. The rearrangement joins TRBV30 to TRBJ2-7, with a weak D call TRBD1 (6 bases). V was shortened by 2 bases and J by 1 base, with 15 bases between the two germline ends. CDR1 and CDR2 (germline): GTSNPN, SVGIG (reference sequence). The CDR3 is 15 amino acids. CDR3 sequence: CAWSLGGLISYEQYF. The CDR3 nucleotides read TGTGCCTGGAGTTTAGGGGGATTAATATCCTACGAGCAGTACTTC.

This sequence joins TRBV6-5 and TRBJ1-1; no reliable D call. Germline CDR1 MNHEY, CDR2 SVGAGI. This CDR3 region has 15 residues. The V gene lost 0 bases and the J gene lost 3 bases, with 11 bases spanning the gap. The CDR3, as DNA: TGTGCCAGCAGTTACTCGGGCAGTTCTTACACTGAAGCTTTCTTT. It is translated as CASSYSGSSYTEAFF.

Many counts were recorded for this clonotype. V is TRBV7-9 and J is TRBJ2-7; D is possibly TRBD1 (6 bases). The V gene lost 7 bases and the J gene lost 3 bases, with 10 bases spanning the gap. CDR1 is SEHNR, CDR2 FQNEAQ, per germline (reference sequence). The CDR3 loop spans 12 amino acids. Here the CDR3 DNA reads TGTGCCAGCAACCCGACAGGCTACGAGCAGTACTTC. As protein: CASNPTGYEQYF. Filled out from reference TRBV7-9 and TRBJ2-7, the complete variable domain reads DTGVSQNPRHKITKRGQNVTFRCDPISEHNRLYWYRQTLGQGPEFLTYFQNEAQLEKSRLLSDRFSAERPKGSFSTLEIQRTEQGDSAMYLCASNPTGYEQYFGPGTRLTVT.

The rearrangement uses TRBV4-1 and TRBJ2-5; D is unclear. Looked up from germline, CDR1 is MGHRA and CDR2 is YSYEKL. There are 16 residues in the CDR3. V was trimmed by 4 bases and J by 0 bases, leaving 15 bases between them. Written as DNA, the CDR3 is TGCGCCAGCAGCCCTGCATCTGGCGGTTACCAAGAGACCCAGTACTTC. It is translated as CASSPASGGYQETQYF.

This clonotype was seen a handful of times. In nucleotides, the CDR3 is TGTGCCAGCAGTCCTCAAGCCGGGACAGGGGAGGAGACCCAGTACTTC. As protein: CASSPQAGTGEETQYF. The V call is TRBV6-1, the J call TRBJ2-5; 10 bases are a match to TRBD1. The CDR3 runs to 16 residues. Germline V gene lookup returns CDR1 MNHNS and CDR2 SASEGT. J lost 5 bases, V lost 5 bases, and 11 bases had no gene match.

About this clonotype: A junction end diverges from the germline sequence, so it may reflect a read error. The V gene is TRBV29-1, the J gene TRBJ2-2, with D possibly being TRBD1 or TRBD2 (5 bases each). The germline V gene encodes CDR1 SQVTM and CDR2 ANQGSEA. There are 13 residues in the CDR3. The CDR3: CSVEEGWDGELFF. Here the CDR3 DNA reads TGCAGCGTCGAAGAGGGGTGGGACGGGGAGCTGTTTTTT.